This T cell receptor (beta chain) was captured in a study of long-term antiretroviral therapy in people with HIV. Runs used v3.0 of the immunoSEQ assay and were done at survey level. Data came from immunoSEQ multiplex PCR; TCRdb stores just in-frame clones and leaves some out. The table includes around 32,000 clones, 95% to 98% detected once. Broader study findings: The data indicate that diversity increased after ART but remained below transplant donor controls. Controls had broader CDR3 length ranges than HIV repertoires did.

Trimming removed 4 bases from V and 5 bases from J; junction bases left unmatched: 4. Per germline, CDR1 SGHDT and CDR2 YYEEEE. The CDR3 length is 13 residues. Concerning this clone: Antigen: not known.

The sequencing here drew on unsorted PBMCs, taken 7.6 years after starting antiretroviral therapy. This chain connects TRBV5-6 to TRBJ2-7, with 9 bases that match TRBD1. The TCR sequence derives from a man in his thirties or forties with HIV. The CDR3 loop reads CASSPGQGNEQYF. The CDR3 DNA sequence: TGTGCCAGCAGCCCGGGACAGGGAAACGAGCAGTACTTC.